The 10 T cell receptor beta chains in this list originate from one sample, sequenced in a study of T-cell reconstitution after alpha-beta-depleted transplantation in children. Unique molecular identifiers tagged the TCRbeta library. TCRdb re-analysed the PCR reads in MiXCR, keeping a single row per CDR3 protein. Of tens of thousands of distinct CDR3 sequences listed, around 40% are singletons. This specimen was PBMCs, mostly from graft donor cells, taken 360 days after TCRalphabeta/CD19-depleted stem cell transplant. The receptors originated from a male patient between 5 and 17 years old who had a stem cell transplant for acute lymphoblastic leukemia, so the T cells may come from the graft donor.

Only a few counts were recorded for this clonotype. The chain employs TRBV5-1 and TRBJ1-4, with D maybe TRBD1 (6 bases). V was clipped by 4 bases and J by 6 bases, with 13 bases between them. Per germline, CDR1 SGHRS and CDR2 YFSETQ. This CDR3 spans 14 amino acids. This CDR3 is CASSMDSRDEKLFF. CDR3 nucleotide sequence: TGCGCCAGCAGCATGGACAGCCGGGATGAAAAACTGTTTTTT.

The chain carries TRBV12-3 or TRBV12-4 and TRBJ2-2; perhaps TRBD2 as D (6 bases). The CDR3 sequence is 13 residues long. V lost 8 bases, J lost 5 bases, and 12 bases lay in between. The CDR3 DNA reads as TGTGCCAGCGGAGCGGGCGGGACCGGGGAGCTGTTTTTT. It translates to CASGAGGTGELFF.

A few counts support this clonotype. The chain couples TRBV14 to TRBJ2-1; D is perhaps TRBD2 (6 bases). This CDR3 comprises 14 residues. Germline CDR1 reads SGHDN; CDR2 reads FVKESK. The V gene lost 5 bases and the J gene lost 2 bases, with 10 bases spanning the gap. Here the CDR3 DNA reads TGTGCCAGCAGCGAGACTAGTACCTACAATGAGCAGTTCTTC. Translating it yields CASSETSTYNEQFF.

This chain links TRBV12-3 or TRBV12-4 with TRBJ1-2; D unclear. The CDR3 spans 12 residues. Between the trimmed V and J ends, which lost 2 bases and 4 bases, there was a span of 5 bases. In DNA, the CDR3 is TGTGCCAGCAGTTTATTCGGCTATGGCTACACCTTC. Translation: CASSLFGYGYTF.

The J gene is TRBJ2-2, the V gene TRBV10-2; 7 nucleotides agree with TRBD1. The CDR3 covers 15 residues. Germline V gene data show CDR1 as WSHSY and CDR2 as SAAADI. V gave up 5 bases and J gave up 0 bases; unmatched junction bases: 3. Here the CDR3 DNA reads TGCGCCAGCAGTATGGGACAGCCGAACACCGGGGAGCTGTTTTTT. It is translated as CASSMGQPNTGELFF.

The J gene is TRBJ2-3, the V gene TRBV29-1; D is undetermined. The CDR3 runs to 11 residues. V was shortened by 6 bases and J by 5 bases, with 9 bases between the two germline ends. The germline V gene encodes CDR1 SQVTM and CDR2 ANQGSEA. CDR3: CSVMVQDTQYF. DNA of the CDR3: TGCAGCGTGATGGTTCAAGATACGCAGTATTTT.

This clonotype was found a few times. The chain links TRBV6-2 or TRBV6-3 to TRBJ2-5; no clear D. From germline, CDR1 is MNHEY and CDR2 SVGEGT. V was cut by 6 bases and J by 1 base, with 12 bases left in between. The CDR3 length is 14 residues. The CDR3 here is CASSRRAPQETQYF. The CDR3 bases are TGTGCCAGCAGCCGACGGGCCCCCCAAGAGACCCAGTACTTC.

The J gene is TRBJ2-1, the V gene TRBV7-2; TRBD2 matches 8 bases. Germline V CDR1 and CDR2: SGHTA, FQGNSA. Losses at the gene ends were 8 bases for V and 0 bases for J; bases not matched to a gene: 6. The CDR3 consists of 15 residues. Written as DNA, the CDR3 is TGTGCCAGCCGTAGCGGGACCTACTCCTACAATGAGCAGTTCTTC. Its protein product is CASRSGTYSYNEQFF.

V is TRBV9 and J is TRBJ2-7; the D is unclear. From germline, CDR1 is SGDLS and CDR2 YYNGEE. This CDR3 has 14 amino acids. Deletions cut 4 bases from V and 1 base from J, with 12 bases between. The CDR3 sequence is CASSISDGSYEQYF. CDR3 DNA: TGTGCCAGCAGCATCTCGGACGGATCCTACGAGCAGTACTTC. The whole variable domain, filled in from reference TRBV9 and TRBJ2-7, reads DSGVTQTPKHLITATGQRVTLRCSPRSGDLSVYWYQQSLDQGLQFLIQYYNGEERAKGNILERFSAQQFPDLHSELNLSSLELGDSALYFCASSISDGSYEQYFGPGTRLTVT.

This clonotype has a handful of counts. This rearrangement joins TRBV7-6 to TRBJ2-3; 7 bases map to TRBD1. The trim removed 5 bases at V and 4 bases at J, leaving 12 bases unmatched. This CDR3 has 16 amino acids. The germline V gene has CDR1 SGHVS and CDR2 FNYEAQ. The CDR3 is CASSPSSTGVADTQYF. The CDR3 DNA reads TGTGCCAGCAGCCCCTCTTCCACAGGGGTGGCAGATACGCAGTATTTT.